Listed here are 6 T cell receptor beta chains from one sample, sequenced in a study of shared clonotypes between healthy human individuals. Naive CD8 cells lacked CD45RO and underwent positive selection for CCR7, leaving out terminally differentiated effector memory CD45RA+ cells. Libraries were prepared by immunoSEQ multiplex PCR; TCRdb keeps only in-frame clonotypes and omits some of them. The sample records a few million clones, approximately 92% being singletons. Specimen: naive CD8+ T cells from PBMCs. The receptors derive from a man aged 18 to 29 in good health. Some clones in this sample may be carry-over from other donors' samples.

The chain employs TRBV9 and TRBJ1-5; D is unresolved. CDR3 length equals 12 residues. Trimming took off 5 bases at V and 6 bases at J, with 9 bases between the two ends. Germline V lookup: CDR1 SGDLS, CDR2 YYNGEE. The CDR3 spells CASSSGSQPQHF. The CDR3 coding sequence is TGTGCCAGCAGTTCGGGCTCTCAGCCCCAGCATTTT.

The chain recombines TRBV7-6 with TRBJ2-3; 8 bases fit TRBD2. This CDR3 is built from 16 residues. The V segment lost 5 bases and the J segment 0 bases; nucleotides outside the gene matches: 7. CDR1 SGHVS and CDR2 FNYEAQ come from the germline V gene. CDR3: CASSRLTSASTDTQYF. In nucleotides, the CDR3 is TGTGCCAGCAGCCGTTTGACTAGCGCTAGCACAGATACGCAGTATTTT.

The chain couples TRBV4-1 to TRBJ2-5; D is uncertain. This CDR3 comprises 15 residues. Germline V gene lookup returns CDR1 MGHRA and CDR2 YSYEKL. The V gene lost 3 bases and the J gene lost 0 bases, with 11 bases spanning the gap. Written as DNA, the CDR3 is TGCGCCAGCAGCCACCCACAGCAGTACCAAGAGACCCAGTACTTC. Its protein is CASSHPQQYQETQYF.

The J gene is TRBJ2-7, the V gene TRBV19; unclear D gene. Trimming took off 9 bases at V and 0 bases at J, with 12 bases between the two ends. Germline lookup yields CDR1 LNHDA and CDR2 SQIVND (reference sequence). The CDR3 is made up of 13 amino acids. The CDR3 DNA sequence: TGTGCCAGCCGTGACCCGCCCTCCTACGAGCAGTACTTC. This codes for CASRDPPSYEQYF.

This rearrangement joins TRBV5-6 to TRBJ2-1, with unresolved D. V dropped 0 bases and J dropped 1 base, with 8 bases sitting between them. The CDR3 spans 15 residues. Germline V gene sequence: CDR1 SGHDT, CDR2 YYEEEE. CDR3 nucleotides: TGTGCCAGCAGCTTGGTCGGCGTATCCTACAATGAGCAGTTCTTC. Its translation is CASSLVGVSYNEQFF.

J is TRBJ1-1 and V is TRBV28, with D unresolved. Germline lookup yields CDR1 MDHEN and CDR2 SYDVKM. V lost 1 base to trimming and J lost 0 bases, with 6 bases between them. The CDR3 extends over 14 amino acids. The CDR3 here is CASSLFRMNTEAFF. The CDR3 DNA reads as TGTGCCAGCAGTTTATTCCGCATGAACACTGAAGCTTTCTTT.